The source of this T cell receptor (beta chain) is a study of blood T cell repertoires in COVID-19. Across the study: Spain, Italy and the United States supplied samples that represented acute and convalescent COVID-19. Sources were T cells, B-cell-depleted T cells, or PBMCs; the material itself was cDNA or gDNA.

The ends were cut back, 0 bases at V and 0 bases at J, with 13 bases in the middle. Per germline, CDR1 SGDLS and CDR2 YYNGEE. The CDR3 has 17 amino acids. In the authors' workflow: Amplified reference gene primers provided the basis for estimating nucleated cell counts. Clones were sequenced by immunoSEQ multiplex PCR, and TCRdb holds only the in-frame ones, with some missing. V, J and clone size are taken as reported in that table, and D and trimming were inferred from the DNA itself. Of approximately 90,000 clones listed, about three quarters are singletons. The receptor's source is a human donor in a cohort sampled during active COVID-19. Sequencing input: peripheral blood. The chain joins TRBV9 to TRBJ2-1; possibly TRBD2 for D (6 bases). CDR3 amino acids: CASSVDGRQSSYNEQFF. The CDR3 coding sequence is TGTGCCAGCAGCGTAGATGGGAGGCAGAGCTCCTACAATGAGCAGTTCTTC.